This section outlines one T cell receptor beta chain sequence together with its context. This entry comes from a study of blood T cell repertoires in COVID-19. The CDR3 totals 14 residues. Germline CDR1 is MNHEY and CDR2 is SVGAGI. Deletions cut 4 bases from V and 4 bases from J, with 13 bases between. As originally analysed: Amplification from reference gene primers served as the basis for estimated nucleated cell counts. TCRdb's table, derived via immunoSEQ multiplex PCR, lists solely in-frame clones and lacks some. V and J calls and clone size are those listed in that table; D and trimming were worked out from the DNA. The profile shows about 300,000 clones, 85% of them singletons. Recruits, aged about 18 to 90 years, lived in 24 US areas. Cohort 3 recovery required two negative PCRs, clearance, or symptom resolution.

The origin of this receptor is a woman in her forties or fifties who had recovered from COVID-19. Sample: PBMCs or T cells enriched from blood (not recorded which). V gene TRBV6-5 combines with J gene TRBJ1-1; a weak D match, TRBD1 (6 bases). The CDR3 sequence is CASSLNRAGTEAFF. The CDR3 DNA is TGTGCCAGCAGTTTGAACAGGGCCGGCACTGAAGCTTTCTTT.